These T cell receptor beta chains were read from a single sample in a study of shared clonotypes between healthy human individuals. Sequencing was performed with immunoSEQ multiplex PCR; in TCRdb, only in-frame clones are kept and a portion is missing. The sample lists fewer than 1.4 million clones, about 80% seen once, with roughly 0.62% in the top ten. Sequencing input: memory CD4+ T cells from PBMCs. The receptors here all came from a man aged 18 to 29 in good health. Some clones in this sample may be carry-over from other donors' samples. Each CDR3 is given with its conserved first and last residue. D genes are given only for firm matches. The size entry is marked missing in some rows and otherwise reads once, few, many or a size class.

v_gene,d_gene,j_gene,abundance,CDR3nt,CDR3aa
TRBV11-3,.,TRBJ1-1,.,TGTGCCAGCGCGCGTTGGGGGGACACTGAAGCTTTCTTT,CASARWGDTEAFF
TRBV5-4,.,TRBJ2-7,few,TGTGCCAGCAGCCCGGCGGGGGCCCACGAGCAGTACTTC,CASSPAGAHEQYF
TRBV6-1,TRBD1,TRBJ2-7,.,TGTGCCAGCTCGATGGGGACAGCCTACGAGCAGTACTTC,CASSMGTAYEQYF
TRBV30,.,TRBJ1-2,.,TGTGCCTGCCTAATCAACTATGGCTACACCTTC,CACLINYGYTF
TRBV5-1,.,TRBJ1-5,few,TGCGCCAGCAGCTTGGCGGGGCGACATAGCAATCAGCCCCAGCATTTT,CASSLAGRHSNQPQHF
TRBV2,.,TRBJ2-7,.,TGTGCCAGCATTCACGCGATCTCCTACGAGCAGTACTTC,CASIHAISYEQYF
TRBV5-4,.,TRBJ1-5,few,TGTGCCAGCAGCTCCTGGGGGGAAAGGTTCAATCAGCCCCAGCATTTT,CASSSWGERFNQPQHF
TRBV2,.,TRBJ2-5,once,TGTGCCAGCGTAAAGCAAGGGGAGACCCAGTACTTC,CASVKQGETQYF
TRBV28,.,TRBJ1-2,.,TGTGCCAGCAGTACGTACAGGGGCTACACCTTC,CASSTYRGYTF
TRBV7-2,TRBD2,TRBJ2-7,once,TGTGCCAGCAGCTTAGAGGCTAGCGGGAGGCCCCACGAGCAGTACTTC,CASSLEASGRPHEQYF
TRBV10-2,TRBD2,TRBJ2-1,.,TGCGCCAGCAGTGGCCTAGCGGGGGGGAATGAGCAGTTCTTC,CASSGLAGGNEQFF
TRBV5-4,TRBD1,TRBJ2-2,.,TGTGCCAGCAGCGACTACCCGGGACAGGGGGCTAACGGGGAGCTGTTTTTT,CASSDYPGQGANGELFF
TRBV7-8,.,TRBJ2-2,.,TGTGCCAGCATCCTTATGAGTAACACCGGGGAGCTGTTTTTT,CASILMSNTGELFF
TRBV11-2,.,TRBJ1-3,.,TGTGCCAGCAGCTTACAGGGCGGCACCATATATTTT,CASSLQGGTIYF
TRBV28,TRBD1,TRBJ1-2,many,TGTGCCAGCAGTTTAGGGGGACAGGGCTCGTCTGGCTACACCTTC,CASSLGGQGSSGYTF
TRBV2,.,TRBJ2-2,.,TGTGCCAGCAGTGAAGCGCTTCGAGGGGAAAGGGGAACCGGGGAGCTGTTTTTT,CASSEALRGERGTGELFF
TRBV19,.,TRBJ1-5,.,TGTGCCAGTAGCTTCCGGGACCTATTCAGTCAGCCCCAGCATTTT,CASSFRDLFSQPQHF
TRBV4-1,TRBD1,TRBJ1-2,.,TGCGCCAGCAGCCAAGATCACAGGGGGTCATATGGCTACACCTTC,CASSQDHRGSYGYTF
TRBV18,.,TRBJ2-1,many,TGTGCCAGCTCAGTCGGGCTAGCGCGTGACAATGAGCAGTTCTTC,CASSVGLARDNEQFF
TRBV2,TRBD1,TRBJ1-4,.,TGTGCCAGCAGAGCAGTCTCCGGGACAGCCGCTGAAAAACTGTTTTTT,CASRAVSGTAAEKLFF
TRBV18,.,TRBJ2-3,once,TGTGCCAGCTCCCCCACGGTTGCCCGGGGAGATACGCAGTATTTT,CASSPTVARGDTQYF
TRBV7-2,.,TRBJ2-7,.,TGTGCCAGCAGGTCGGGACGGGGCTCCTACGAGCAGTACTTC,CASRSGRGSYEQYF
TRBV4-3,.,TRBJ2-1,few,TGCGCCAGCAGCCCCCAGCCAGGGTCCAGTGAGCAGTTCTTC,CASSPQPGSSEQFF
TRBV4-1,TRBD2,TRBJ2-1,.,TGCGCCAGCAGCCAGATGACTAGCGGGAGGGCCTACAATGAGCAGTTCTTC,CASSQMTSGRAYNEQFF
TRBV9,.,TRBJ2-7,.,TGTGCCAGCAGCGCCCGACGTCGGGGTTCCAGCTCCTACGAGCAGTACTTC,CASSARRRGSSSYEQYF
TRBV7-9,TRBD1,TRBJ2-2,.,TGTGCCAGCAGCTTGGGACAGCCGAACACCGGGGAGCTGTTTTTT,CASSLGQPNTGELFF
TRBV9,.,TRBJ2-2,.,TGTGCCAGCAGCGTAGTCGGGGGGCCGAGCACCGGGGAGCTGTTTTTT,CASSVVGGPSTGELFF
TRBV18,TRBD2,TRBJ2-3,.,TGTGCCAGCTCAATCGGACTAGCGGAGGCAGATACGCAGTATTTT,CASSIGLAEADTQYF
TRBV6-5,.,TRBJ1-1,.,TGTGCCAGCAGTTACTCATCAAGGGGAGGGAACACTGAAGCTTTCTTT,CASSYSSRGGNTEAFF
TRBV7-9,.,TRBJ1-4,few,TGTGCCAGCAGCTTAGAATCTTGGGGTAATGAAAAACTGTTTTTT,CASSLESWGNEKLFF
TRBV6-1,.,TRBJ2-5,.,TGTGCCAGCAGTGAAAGGGGGCGGGAGAGGGAGACCCAGTACTTC,CASSERGRERETQYF
TRBV30,.,TRBJ2-4,few,TGTGCCTGGAGCAAAGTCCCCAAAAACATTCAGTACTTC,CAWSKVPKNIQYF
TRBV7-9,TRBD2,TRBJ2-1,.,TGTGCCAGCAGCTTAGTGGGACCGGGACTAAAGCTCAAAGAGCAGTTCTTC,CASSLVGPGLKLKEQFF
TRBV9,.,TRBJ1-1,many,TGTGCCAGCAGCACGGACCCCGGTGGGACTGAAGCTTTCTTT,CASSTDPGGTEAFF
TRBV18,.,TRBJ1-1,.,TGTGCCAGCTCACCACCGCGCAGGGAGGGTCGGGACACTGAAGCTTTCTTT,CASSPPRREGRDTEAFF
TRBV28,.,TRBJ2-7,.,TGTGCCAGCAGTTTATTCCGGGAGACCCCCCCCGAGCAGTACTTC,CASSLFRETPPEQYF
TRBV6-6,.,TRBJ1-2,few,TGTGCCAGCAGTTACTCGTCCAGGGGCACCTCGGGCGGCTACACCTTC,CASSYSSRGTSGGYTF
TRBV7-9,.,TRBJ1-2,few,TGTGCCAGCAGCTTAGGGATCAGGGCCTTCTTC,CASSLGIRAFF
TRBV5-1,.,TRBJ2-3,few,TGCGCCAGCAGCTTGACGACGAGTCCGGATACGCAGTATTTT,CASSLTTSPDTQYF
TRBV29-1,.,TRBJ2-5,.,TGCAGCGTAAAAGGCAGGGGCCCAGCAGAGACCCAGTACTTC,CSVKGRGPAETQYF
TRBV28,.,TRBJ2-3,.,TGTGCCAGCAGTTTACGTGGTCAGTGGACGGCAGGCACAGATACGCAGTATTTT,CASSLRGQWTAGTDTQYF